These 10 T cell receptor beta chains came from one sample sequenced in a study of follicular helper T cells after annual influenza vaccination. TCRdb's table, derived via immunoSEQ multiplex PCR, lists solely in-frame clones and lacks some. This sample has roughly 9,600 clones, with about 80% found just once. The time point is: 2013-2014 season, 7 days after vaccination. Source: CXCR5- memory CD4+ T cells sorted from blood, taken 7 days after influenza vaccination. Receptors were obtained from an adult who received the influenza vaccine.

Only one count was recorded for this clone. The gene calls are TRBV7-2 and TRBJ2-3, with D maybe TRBD2 (5 bases). Trimming removed 1 base from V and 0 bases from J, with 8 bases in between. The length of the CDR3 is 15 residues. The V gene's germline CDR1 is SGHTA and CDR2 FQGNSA. The CDR3 region has the DNA TGTGCCAGCAGCTTAGAACGGACTAGCACAGATACGCAGTATTTT. Translation: CASSLERTSTDTQYF. The full variable domain, rest sourced from reference TRBV7-2 and TRBJ2-3, is GAGVSQSPSNKVTEKGKDVELRCDPISGHTALYWYRQSLGQGLEFLIYFQGNSAPDKSGLPSDRFSAERTGGSVSTLTIQRTQQEDSAVYLCASSLERTSTDTQYFGPGTRLTVL.

The gene calls are TRBV29-1 and TRBJ2-1, with 9 bases fitting TRBD2. CDR1 SQVTM and CDR2 ANQGSEA come from the germline V gene. The CDR3 contains 14 residues. V was clipped by 7 bases and J by 9 bases; unmatched bases: 13. For the CDR3, the DNA is TGCAGCGCCAGGCCTAGCGGGACGTTGGGTGAGCAGTTCTTC. This gives the protein CSARPSGTLGEQFF.

The chain is built from TRBV5-1 and TRBJ2-1; D remains unclear. Germline V gene data show CDR1 as SGHRS and CDR2 as YFSETQ. This CDR3 region has 14 residues. V was cut by 0 bases and J by 6 bases, with 10 bases left in between. DNA of the CDR3: TGCGCCAGCAGCTTGGGGCCAGGACCCAATGAGCAGTTCTTC. Residues: CASSLGPGPNEQFF.

The chain has TRBV25-1 and TRBJ1-5; D is uncertain. V was pared by 7 bases and J by 2 bases, with 6 bases between. The germline gives CDR1 MGHDK, CDR2 SYGVNS. The CDR3 covers 12 residues. CDR3 nucleotides: TGTGCCAGCAACACCGGCAATCAGCCCCAGCATTTT. It codes for CASNTGNQPQHF.

The chain is built from TRBV5-4 and TRBJ2-3; D gene uncertain. V was pared by 8 bases and J by 2 bases, with 12 bases between. CDR1 and CDR2 (germline): SGHNT, YYREEE (reference sequence). CDR3 length: 13 residues. The CDR3, as DNA: TGTGCCAGTCAAAATACAGCCACAGATACGCAGTATTTT. Translating it yields CASQNTATDTQYF.

This clone was picked up one time. V usage is TRBV28 and J usage is TRBJ1-3; no clear D. The V end was cut by 9 bases, the J end by 2 bases, with 11 bases between. Germline V gene sequence: CDR1 MDHEN, CDR2 SYDVKM. This CDR3 contains 13 residues. The CDR3 loop is CASSVGPGNTIYF. CDR3 coding DNA: TGTGCCAGTTCCGTAGGACCTGGAAACACCATATATTTT.

The genes are TRBV15 and TRBJ1-5; possible D gene TRBD1, 6 bases. The length of the CDR3 is 19 residues. With 5 bases removed from V and 5 bases from J, the gap between germline ends came to 28 bases. CDR1 is LNHNV and CDR2 is YYDKDF in the germline V gene (reference sequence). CDR3 in amino acids: CATSERREGGFNIDQPQHF. The CDR3 nucleotides are TGTGCCACCAGCGAGAGGCGGGAAGGGGGATTCAATATAGATCAGCCCCAGCATTTT.

The chain has TRBV5-6 and TRBJ2-7; D is perhaps TRBD2 (6 bases). CDR3 size: 14 residues. The germline CDR1 and CDR2 sequences are SGHDT and YYEEEE. Trimming removed 4 bases from V and 5 bases from J, with 16 bases in between. CDR3 sequence (DNA): TGTGCCAGCAGCACCCCGGGGGTAGGGAACGAGCAGTACTTC. Residues: CASSTPGVGNEQYF.

V usage is TRBV6-5 and J usage is TRBJ1-2; the D gene is possibly TRBD1 (5 bases). The CDR3 spans 15 residues. Germline V gene data show CDR1 as MNHEY and CDR2 as SVGAGI. V was trimmed by 0 bases and J by 2 bases, leaving 10 bases between them. The CDR3 protein is CASSYSARDNYGYTF. The DNA for the CDR3 is TGTGCCAGCAGTTACTCGGCCAGGGACAACTATGGCTACACCTTC.

This chain uses TRBV19 with TRBJ2-5; the D gene is possibly TRBD1 (7 bases). This CDR3 has 15 amino acids. Germline CDR1 reads LNHDA; CDR2 reads SQIVND (reference sequence). The V end was cut by 4 bases, the J end by 1 base, with 13 bases between. CDR3 in amino acids: CASSRGDSSQETQYF. CDR3 bases: TGTGCCAGTAGTAGGGGGGACAGCAGCCAAGAGACCCAGTACTTC. The full variable domain, rest sourced from reference TRBV19 and TRBJ2-5, is DGGITQSPKYLFRKEGQNVTLSCEQNLNHDAMYWYRQDPGQGLRLIYYSQIVNDFQKGDIAEGYSVSREKKESFPLTVTSAQKNPTAFYLCASSRGDSSQETQYFGPGTRLLVL.